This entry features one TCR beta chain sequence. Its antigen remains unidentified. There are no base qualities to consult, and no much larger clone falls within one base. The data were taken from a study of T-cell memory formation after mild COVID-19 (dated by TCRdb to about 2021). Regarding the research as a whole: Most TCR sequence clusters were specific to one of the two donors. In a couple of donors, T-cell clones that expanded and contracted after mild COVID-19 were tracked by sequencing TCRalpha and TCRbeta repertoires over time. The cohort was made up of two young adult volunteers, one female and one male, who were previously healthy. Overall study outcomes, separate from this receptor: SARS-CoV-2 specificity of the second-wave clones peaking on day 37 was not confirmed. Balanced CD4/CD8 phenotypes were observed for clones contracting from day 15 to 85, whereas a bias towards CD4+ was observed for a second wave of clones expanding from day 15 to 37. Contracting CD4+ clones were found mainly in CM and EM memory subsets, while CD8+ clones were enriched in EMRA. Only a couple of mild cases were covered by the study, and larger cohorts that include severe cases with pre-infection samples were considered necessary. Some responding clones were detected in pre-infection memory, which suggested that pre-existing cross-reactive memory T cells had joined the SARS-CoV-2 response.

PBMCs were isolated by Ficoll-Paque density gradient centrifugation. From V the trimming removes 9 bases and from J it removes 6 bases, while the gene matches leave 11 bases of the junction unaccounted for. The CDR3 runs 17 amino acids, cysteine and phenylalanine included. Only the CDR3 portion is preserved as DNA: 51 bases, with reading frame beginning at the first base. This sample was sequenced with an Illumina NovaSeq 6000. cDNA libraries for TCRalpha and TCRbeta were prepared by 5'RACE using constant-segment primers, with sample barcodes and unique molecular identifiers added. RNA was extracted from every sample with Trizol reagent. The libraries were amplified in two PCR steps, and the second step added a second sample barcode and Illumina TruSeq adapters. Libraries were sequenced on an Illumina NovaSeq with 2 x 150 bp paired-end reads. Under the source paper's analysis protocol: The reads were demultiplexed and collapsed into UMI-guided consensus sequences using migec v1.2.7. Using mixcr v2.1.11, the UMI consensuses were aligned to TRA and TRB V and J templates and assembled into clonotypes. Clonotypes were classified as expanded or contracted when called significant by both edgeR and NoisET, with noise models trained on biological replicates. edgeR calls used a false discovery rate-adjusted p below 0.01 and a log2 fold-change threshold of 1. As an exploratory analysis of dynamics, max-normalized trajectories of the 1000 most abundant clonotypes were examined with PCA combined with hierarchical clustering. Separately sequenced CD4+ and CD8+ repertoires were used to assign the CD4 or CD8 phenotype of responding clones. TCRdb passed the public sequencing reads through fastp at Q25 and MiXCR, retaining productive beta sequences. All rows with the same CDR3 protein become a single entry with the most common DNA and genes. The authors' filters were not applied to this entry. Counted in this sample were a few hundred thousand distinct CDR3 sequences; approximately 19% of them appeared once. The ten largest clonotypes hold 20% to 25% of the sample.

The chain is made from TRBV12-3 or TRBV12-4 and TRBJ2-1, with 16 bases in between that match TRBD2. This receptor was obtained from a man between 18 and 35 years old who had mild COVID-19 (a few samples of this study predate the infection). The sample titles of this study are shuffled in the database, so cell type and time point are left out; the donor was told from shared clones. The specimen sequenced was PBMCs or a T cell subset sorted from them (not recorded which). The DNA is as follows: TGTGCCAGTCTGCCGGGACTAGCGGGGGGGGTAGGCAATGAGCAGTTCTTC. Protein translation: CASLPGLAGGVGNEQFF.